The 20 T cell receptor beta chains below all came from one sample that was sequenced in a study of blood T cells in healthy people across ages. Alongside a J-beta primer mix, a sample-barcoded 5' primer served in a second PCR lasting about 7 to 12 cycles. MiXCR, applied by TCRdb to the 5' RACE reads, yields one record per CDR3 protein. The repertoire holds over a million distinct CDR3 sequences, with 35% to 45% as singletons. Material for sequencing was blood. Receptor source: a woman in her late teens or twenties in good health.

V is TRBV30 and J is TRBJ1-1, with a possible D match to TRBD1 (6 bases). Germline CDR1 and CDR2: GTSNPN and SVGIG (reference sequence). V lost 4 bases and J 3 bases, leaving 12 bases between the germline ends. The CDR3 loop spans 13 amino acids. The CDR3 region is CAWNLRGDTEAFF. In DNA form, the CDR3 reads TGTGCCTGGAATCTCAGGGGCGACACTGAAGCTTTCTTT.

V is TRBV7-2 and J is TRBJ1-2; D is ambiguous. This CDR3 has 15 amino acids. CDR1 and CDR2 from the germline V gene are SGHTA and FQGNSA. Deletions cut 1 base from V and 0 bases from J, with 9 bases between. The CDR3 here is CASSLGPKPNYGYTF. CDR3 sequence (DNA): TGTGCCAGCAGCTTAGGTCCCAAACCTAACTATGGCTACACCTTC.

The CDR3 here is CSVVDRVHYEQYF. CDR3 sequence (DNA): TGCAGCGTTGTCGACCGGGTCCACTACGAGCAGTACTTC. The chain links TRBV29-1 to TRBJ2-4; no clear D. The DNA matches TRBJ2-7 better at its end, which makes the J call doubtful. The length of the CDR3 is 13 residues. Looked up from germline, CDR1 is SQVTM and CDR2 is ANQGSEA.

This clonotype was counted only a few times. The DNA of the CDR3 is TGCGCCAGCAGCCCTGACAGGGGGCTTGTCTATGGCTACACCTTC. It codes for CASSPDRGLVYGYTF. V and J are TRBV5-1 and TRBJ1-2; 10 bases are a match to TRBD1. J gave up 4 bases and V 4 bases, and 7 bases lay outside the gene matches. Germline CDR1 and CDR2: SGHRS and YFSETQ. The CDR3 is 15 amino acids.

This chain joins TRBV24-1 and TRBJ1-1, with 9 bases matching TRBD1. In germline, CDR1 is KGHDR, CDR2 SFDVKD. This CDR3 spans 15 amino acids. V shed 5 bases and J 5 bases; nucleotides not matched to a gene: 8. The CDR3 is CATSGSQGAGTEAFF. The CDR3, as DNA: TGTGCCACCAGTGGCTCACAGGGGGCCGGGACTGAAGCTTTCTTT.

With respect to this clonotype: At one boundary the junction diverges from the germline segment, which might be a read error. CDR3 sequence (DNA): TGTGCTAGTGGTTTGCTGGCAGGGACCTCTTTTAACTATGGCTACATCTTC. It translates to CASGLLAGTSFNYGYIF. V is TRBV12-5 and J is TRBJ1-2, with TRBD1 as a possible D gene (5 bases). CDR1 and CDR2 from the germline V gene are LGHNT and FRNRAP. This CDR3 region has 17 residues.

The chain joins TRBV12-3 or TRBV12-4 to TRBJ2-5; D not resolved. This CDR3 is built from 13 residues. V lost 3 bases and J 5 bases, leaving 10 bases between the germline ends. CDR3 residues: CASSFPPDETQYF. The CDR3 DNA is TGTGCCAGCAGTTTCCCGCCGGACGAGACCCAGTACTTC.

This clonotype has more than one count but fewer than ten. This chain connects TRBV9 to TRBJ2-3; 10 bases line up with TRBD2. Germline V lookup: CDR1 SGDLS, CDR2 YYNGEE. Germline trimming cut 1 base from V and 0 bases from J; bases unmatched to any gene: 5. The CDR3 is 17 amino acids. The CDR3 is CASSVLTSGESTDTQYF. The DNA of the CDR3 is TGTGCCAGCAGCGTACTAACTAGCGGGGAGAGCACAGATACGCAGTATTTT.

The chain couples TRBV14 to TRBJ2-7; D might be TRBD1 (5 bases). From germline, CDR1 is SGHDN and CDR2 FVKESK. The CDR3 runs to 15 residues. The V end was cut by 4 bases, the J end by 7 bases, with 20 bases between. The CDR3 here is CASSPGHGAVREQYF. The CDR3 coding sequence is TGTGCCAGCAGCCCTGGACATGGAGCTGTGCGGGAGCAGTACTTC.

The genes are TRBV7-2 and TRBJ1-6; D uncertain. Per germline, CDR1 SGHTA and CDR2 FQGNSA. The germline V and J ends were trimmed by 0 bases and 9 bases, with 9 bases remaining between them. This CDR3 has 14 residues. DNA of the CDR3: TGTGCCAGCAGCTTAGCGGGGAGGGTTTCACCCCTCCACTTT. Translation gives CASSLAGRVSPLHF. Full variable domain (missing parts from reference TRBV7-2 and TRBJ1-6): GAGVSQSPSNKVTEKGKDVELRCDPISGHTALYWYRQSLGQGLEFLIYFQGNSAPDKSGLPSDRFSAERTGGSVSTLTIQRTQQEDSAVYLCASSLAGRVSPLHFGNGTRLTVT.

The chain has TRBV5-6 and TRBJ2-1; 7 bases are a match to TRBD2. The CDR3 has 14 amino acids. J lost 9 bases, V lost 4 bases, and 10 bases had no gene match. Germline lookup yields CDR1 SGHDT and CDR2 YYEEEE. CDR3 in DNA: TGTGCCAGCAGCGTTAAGGCGGGAGATAGTGAGCAGTTCTTC. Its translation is CASSVKAGDSEQFF.

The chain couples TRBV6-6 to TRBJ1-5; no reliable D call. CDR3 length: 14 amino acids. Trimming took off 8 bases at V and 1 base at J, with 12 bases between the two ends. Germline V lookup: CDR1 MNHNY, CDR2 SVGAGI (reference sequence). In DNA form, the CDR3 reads TGTGCCAGCCGCAGCGACGGAAGCAATCAGCCCCAGCATTTT. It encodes CASRSDGSNQPQHF.

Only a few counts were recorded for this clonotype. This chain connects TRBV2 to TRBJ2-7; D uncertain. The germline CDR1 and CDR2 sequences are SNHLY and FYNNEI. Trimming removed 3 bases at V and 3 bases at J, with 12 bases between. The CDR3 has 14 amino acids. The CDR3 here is CASSEANFLYEQYF. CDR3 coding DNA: TGTGCCAGCAGTGAGGCGAACTTCCTCTACGAGCAGTACTTC.

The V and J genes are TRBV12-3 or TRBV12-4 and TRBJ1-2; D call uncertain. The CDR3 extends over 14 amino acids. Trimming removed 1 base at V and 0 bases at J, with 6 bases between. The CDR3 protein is CASSLGVSNYGYTF. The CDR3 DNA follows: TGTGCCAGCAGTTTAGGGGTATCTAACTATGGCTACACCTTC.

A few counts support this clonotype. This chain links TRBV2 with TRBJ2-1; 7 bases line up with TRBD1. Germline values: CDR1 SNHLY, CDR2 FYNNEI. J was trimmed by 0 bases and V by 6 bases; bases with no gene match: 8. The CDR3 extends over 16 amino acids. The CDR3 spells CASRRDSQSSYNEQFF. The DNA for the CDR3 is TGTGCCAGCAGGAGGGACAGTCAAAGCTCCTACAATGAGCAGTTCTTC.

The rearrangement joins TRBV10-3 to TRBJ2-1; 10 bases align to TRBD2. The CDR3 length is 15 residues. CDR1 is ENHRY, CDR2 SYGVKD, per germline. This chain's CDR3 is CRTASGGSSYNEQFF. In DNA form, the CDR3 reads TGTCGAACTGCTAGCGGGGGAAGCTCCTACAATGAGCAGTTCTTC.

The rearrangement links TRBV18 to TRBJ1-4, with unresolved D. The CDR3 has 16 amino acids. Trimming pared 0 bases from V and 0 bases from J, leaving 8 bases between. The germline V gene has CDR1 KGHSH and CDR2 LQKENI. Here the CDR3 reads CASSPPGGATNEKLFF. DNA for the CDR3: TGTGCCAGCTCACCACCGGGCGGTGCAACTAATGAAAAACTGTTTTTT.

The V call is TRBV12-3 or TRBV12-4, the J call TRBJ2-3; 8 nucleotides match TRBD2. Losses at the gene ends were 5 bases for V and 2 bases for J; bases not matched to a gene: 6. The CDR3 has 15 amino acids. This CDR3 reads CASSPERGNTDTQYF. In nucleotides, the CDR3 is TGTGCCAGCAGTCCCGAGCGGGGGAACACAGATACGCAGTATTTT.

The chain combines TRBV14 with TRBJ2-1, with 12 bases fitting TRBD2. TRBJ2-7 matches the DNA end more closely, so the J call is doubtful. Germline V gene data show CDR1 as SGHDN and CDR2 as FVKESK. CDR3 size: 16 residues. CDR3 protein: CASSQPLAGGYNEQYF. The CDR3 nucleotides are TGTGCCAGCAGCCAACCTCTAGCGGGGGGGTACAATGAGCAGTACTTC.

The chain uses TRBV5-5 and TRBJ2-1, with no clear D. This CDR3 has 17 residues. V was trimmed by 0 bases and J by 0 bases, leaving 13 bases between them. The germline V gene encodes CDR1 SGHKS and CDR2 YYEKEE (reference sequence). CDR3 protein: CASSLERTSSSYNEQFF. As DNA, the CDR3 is TGTGCCAGCAGCTTGGAGCGAACCTCTAGCTCCTACAATGAGCAGTTCTTC.